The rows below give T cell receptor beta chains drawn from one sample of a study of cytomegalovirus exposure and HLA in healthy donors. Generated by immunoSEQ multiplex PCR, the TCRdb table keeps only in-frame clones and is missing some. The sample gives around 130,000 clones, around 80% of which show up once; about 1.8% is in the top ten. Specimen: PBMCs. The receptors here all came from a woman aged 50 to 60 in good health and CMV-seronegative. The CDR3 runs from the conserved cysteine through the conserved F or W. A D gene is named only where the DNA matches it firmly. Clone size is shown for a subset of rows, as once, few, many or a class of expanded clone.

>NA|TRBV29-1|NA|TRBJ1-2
TGCAGCGCCTACAGGGACCCCCTCTATGGCTACACCTTC
CSAYRDPLYGYTF
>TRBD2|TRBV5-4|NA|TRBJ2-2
TGTGCCAGCACCGGAACGGGGGGACCCGGGGAGCTGTTTTTT
CASTGTGGPGELFF
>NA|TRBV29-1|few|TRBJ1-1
TGCAGCGTTGTTTGGCCCCTGAACACTGAAGCTTTCTTT
CSVVWPLNTEAFF
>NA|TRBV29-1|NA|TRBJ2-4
TGCAGCGTTGACGGCCCGGGGACACTAGCCAAAAACATTCAGTACTTC
CSVDGPGTLAKNIQYF
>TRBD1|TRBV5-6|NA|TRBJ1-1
TGTGCCAGCAGCCGTGGACAGGGTTTGAACACTGAAGCTTTCTTT
CASSRGQGLNTEAFF
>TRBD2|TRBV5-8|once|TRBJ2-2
TGTGCCAGCATAACTAGCGGGAGCCGCGGGGAGCTGTTTTTT
CASITSGSRGELFF
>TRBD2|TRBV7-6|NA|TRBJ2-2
TGTGCCAGCAGCCCCCTAGCCTTAGCGGGAGCGGGTGCAGCGAACACCGGGGAGCTGTTTTTT
CASSPLALAGAGAANTGELFF
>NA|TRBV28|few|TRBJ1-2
TGTGCCAGCAGTTTATGGGGGACTCGTGATGTAGTTAGAGGCTACACCTTC
CASSLWGTRDVVRGYTF
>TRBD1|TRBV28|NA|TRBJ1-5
TGTGCCAGCAGTTTATGGGACAGGGTTTTATATCAGCCCCAGCATTTT
CASSLWDRVLYQPQHF
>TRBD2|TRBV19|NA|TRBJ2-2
TGTGCCAGTAGCGCCCCGGGAGGCGGGGAGCTGTTTTTT
CASSAPGGGELFF
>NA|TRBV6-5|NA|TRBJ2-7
TGTGCCAGCGGCCCCAGGGGTAGCTACGAGCAGTACTTC
CASGPRGSYEQYF
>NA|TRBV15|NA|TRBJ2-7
TGTGCCACCAGCTACCGGCCGGCGGACGAGCAGTACTTC
CATSYRPADEQYF
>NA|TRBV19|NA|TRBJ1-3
TGTGCCAGTAGTTCTGACAGCATCTCTGGAAACACCATATATTTT
CASSSDSISGNTIYF
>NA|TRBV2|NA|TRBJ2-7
TGTGCCAGCAGTGACGGCGGCGGCAACGAGCAGTACTTC
CASSDGGGNEQYF
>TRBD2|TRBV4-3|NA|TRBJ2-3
TGCGCCAGCAGCCAAGGGGGGGCTAGCGGGAGTACAGATACGCAGTATTTT
CASSQGGASGSTDTQYF
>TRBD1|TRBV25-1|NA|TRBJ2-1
TGTGCCAGCAGTGCCGACAGGGGGATCGGCTCCTACAATGAGCAGTTCTTC
CASSADRGIGSYNEQFF
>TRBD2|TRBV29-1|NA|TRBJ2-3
TGCAGCGTTCCATCTAGCGGGAGGGCCGGAGATACGCAGTATTTT
CSVPSSGRAGDTQYF
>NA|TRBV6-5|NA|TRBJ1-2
TGTGCCAGCAGTCGGAGGGAGGCTAACTATGGCTACACCTTC
CASSRREANYGYTF
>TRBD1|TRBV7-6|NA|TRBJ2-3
TGTGCCAGCAGCCAGCGGCAGGGGGTCCCAGATACGCAGTATTTT
CASSQRQGVPDTQYF
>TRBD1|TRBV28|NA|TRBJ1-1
TGTGCCAGCAGGGATACAGGGGGTATCACCACTGAAGCTTTCTTT
CASRDTGGITTEAFF
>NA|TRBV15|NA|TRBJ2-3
TGTGCCACCAGCAGAGATCCGGGGTGGGTCACAGATACGCAGTATTTT
CATSRDPGWVTDTQYF
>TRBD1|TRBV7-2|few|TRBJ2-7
TGTGCCAGCAGCGCATCTGGGACAGCCCTCTTATACGAGCAGTACTTC
CASSASGTALLYEQYF
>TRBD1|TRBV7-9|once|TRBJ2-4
TGTGCCAGCAGCCCTACAGGGGGCTTAGCCAAAAACATTCAGTACTTC
CASSPTGGLAKNIQYF
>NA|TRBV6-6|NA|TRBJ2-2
TGTGCCAGCGTACTAGCCGGGGGCACCGGGGAGCTGTTTTTT
CASVLAGGTGELFF
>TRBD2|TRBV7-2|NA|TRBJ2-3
TGTGCCAGCAGCTACAGGACTAGCGGGAGGCTTTTGACAGATACGCAGTATTTT
CASSYRTSGRLLTDTQYF
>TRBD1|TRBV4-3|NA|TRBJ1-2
TGCGCCAGCAGCCTATCCGGGGGACAGAACTATGGCTACACCTTC
CASSLSGGQNYGYTF
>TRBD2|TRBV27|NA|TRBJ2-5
TGTGCCAGCAGTTTATCCCGCGGACTAGCGGGAGAAGAGACCCAGTACTTC
CASSLSRGLAGEETQYF
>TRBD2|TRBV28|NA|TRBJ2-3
TGTGCCAGCAGTTTTCCCGTAGCGGGAACGTTGGATAGCACAGATACGCAGTATTTT
CASSFPVAGTLDSTDTQYF
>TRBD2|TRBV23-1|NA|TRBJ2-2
TGCGCCAGCAGTCAATCGAGGAAGCGGGGGACCGGGGAGCTGTTTTTT
CASSQSRKRGTGELFF
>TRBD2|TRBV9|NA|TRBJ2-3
TGTGCCAGCAGCGTTGAAGCGGGAGGGCCTGGAGATACGCAGTATTTT
CASSVEAGGPGDTQYF
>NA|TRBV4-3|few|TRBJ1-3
TGCGCCAGCAGCCAAGAGACAGTCTCTGGAAACACCATATATTTT
CASSQETVSGNTIYF
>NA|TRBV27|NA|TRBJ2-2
TGTGCCAGCAGTCGACCCCGGGGCGGGATCACCGGGGAGCTGTTTTTT
CASSRPRGGITGELFF
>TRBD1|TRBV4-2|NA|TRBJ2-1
TGTGCCAGCAGCCAGAAGACGGGACAGGGGGCCCATGAGCAGTTCTTC
CASSQKTGQGAHEQFF
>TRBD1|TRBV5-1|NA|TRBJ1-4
TGCGCCAGCAGCTTGGACTCTCCAGGGGGTGGTGAAAAACTGTTTTTT
CASSLDSPGGGEKLFF
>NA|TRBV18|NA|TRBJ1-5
TGTGCCAGCTCGCCCATAAGGGCGGGTGGTAGGCAGCCCCAGCATTTT
CASSPIRAGGRQPQHF
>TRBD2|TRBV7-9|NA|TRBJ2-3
TGTGCCAGCAGCTTAGCCCTAGCGGGAGGGCCCCATACGCAGTATTTT
CASSLALAGGPHTQYF
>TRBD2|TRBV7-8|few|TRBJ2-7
TGTGCCAGCAGCTTAGGCACTAGCGCCTTCTACGAGCAGTACTTC
CASSLGTSAFYEQYF
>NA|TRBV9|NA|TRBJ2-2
TGTGCCAGCAGCGTAGATAGGGGGAGCACCGGGGAGCTGTTTTTT
CASSVDRGSTGELFF
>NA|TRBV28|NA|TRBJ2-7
TGTGCCAGCAGTTTGGGCAGAGACTACGAGCAGTACTTC
CASSLGRDYEQYF
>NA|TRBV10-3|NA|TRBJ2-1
TGTGCCATCAGTGGATCTCCCCCAGGCGAGCAGTTCTTC
CAISGSPPGEQFF
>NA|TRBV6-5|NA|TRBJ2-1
TGTGCCAGCAGTTACGTTAGGCAGGGGAGAGGCAATGAGCAGTTCTTC
CASSYVRQGRGNEQFF